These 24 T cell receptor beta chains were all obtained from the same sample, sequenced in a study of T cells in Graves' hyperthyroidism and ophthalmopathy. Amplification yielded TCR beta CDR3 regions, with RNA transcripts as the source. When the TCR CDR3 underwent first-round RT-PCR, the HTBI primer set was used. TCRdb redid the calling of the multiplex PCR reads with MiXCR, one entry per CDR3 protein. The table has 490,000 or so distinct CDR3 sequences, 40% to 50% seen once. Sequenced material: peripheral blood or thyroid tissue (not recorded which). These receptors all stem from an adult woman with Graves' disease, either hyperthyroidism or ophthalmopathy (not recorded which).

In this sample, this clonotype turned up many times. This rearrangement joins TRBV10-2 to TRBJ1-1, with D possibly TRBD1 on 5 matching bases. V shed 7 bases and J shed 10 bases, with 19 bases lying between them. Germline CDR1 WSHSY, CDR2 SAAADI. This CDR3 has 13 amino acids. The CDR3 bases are TGCGCCAGCACGCCCGGGGCCCGGGTAATAGCTTTCTTT. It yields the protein CASTPGARVIAFF.

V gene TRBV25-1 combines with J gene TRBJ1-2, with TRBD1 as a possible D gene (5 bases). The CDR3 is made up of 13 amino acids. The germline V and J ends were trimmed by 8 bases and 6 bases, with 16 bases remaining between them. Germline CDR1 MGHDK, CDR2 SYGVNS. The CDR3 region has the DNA TGTGCCAGCGGATCAACCGGGGACGATGGCTACACCTTC. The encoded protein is CASGSTGDDGYTF.

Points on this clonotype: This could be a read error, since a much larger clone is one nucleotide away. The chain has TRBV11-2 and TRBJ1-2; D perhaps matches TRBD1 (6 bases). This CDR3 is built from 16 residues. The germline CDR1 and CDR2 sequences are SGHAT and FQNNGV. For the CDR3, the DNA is TGTGCCAGCAACTTAGTTACAGGGACCTTAGACTATGGCTACACCTTC. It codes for CASNLVTGTLDYGYTF.

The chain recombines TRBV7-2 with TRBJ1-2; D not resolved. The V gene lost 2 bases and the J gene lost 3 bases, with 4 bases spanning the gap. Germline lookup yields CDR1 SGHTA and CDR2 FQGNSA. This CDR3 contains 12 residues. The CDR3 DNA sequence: TGTGCCAGCAGCTTAATAGACTATGGCTACACCTTC. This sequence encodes CASSLIDYGYTF.

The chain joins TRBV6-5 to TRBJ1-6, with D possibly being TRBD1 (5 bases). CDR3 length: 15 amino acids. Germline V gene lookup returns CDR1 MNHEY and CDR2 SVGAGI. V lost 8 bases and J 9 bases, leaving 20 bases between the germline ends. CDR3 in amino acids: CASQAGTSGISPLHF. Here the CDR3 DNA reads TGTGCCAGCCAAGCAGGGACCAGTGGGATTTCACCCCTCCACTTT.

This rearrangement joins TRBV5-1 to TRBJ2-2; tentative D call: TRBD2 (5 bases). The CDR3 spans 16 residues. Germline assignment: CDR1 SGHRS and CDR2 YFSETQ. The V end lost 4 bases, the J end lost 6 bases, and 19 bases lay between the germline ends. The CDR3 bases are TGCGCCAGCAGCCGACTCGAGGCGGGTTTAGCCGGGGAGCTGTTTTTT. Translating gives CASSRLEAGLAGELFF.

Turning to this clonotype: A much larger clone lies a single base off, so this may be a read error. The CDR3: CASSSRFGGNQPQHF. CDR3 DNA: TGTGCCAGCAGCTCCCGGTTTGGAGGCAATCAGCCCCAGCATTTT. The V gene is TRBV5-4, the J gene TRBJ1-5; D is undetermined. The CDR3 length is 15 residues. The germline CDR1 and CDR2 sequences are SGHNT and YYREEE (reference sequence). The V end was cut by 3 bases, the J end by 2 bases, with 12 bases between.

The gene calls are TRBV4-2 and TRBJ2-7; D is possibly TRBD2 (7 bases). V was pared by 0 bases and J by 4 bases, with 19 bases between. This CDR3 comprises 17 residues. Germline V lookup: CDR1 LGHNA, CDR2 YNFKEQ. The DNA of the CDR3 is TGTGCCAGCAGCCAAGATACCCCGACTAGCCAGGGGTACGAGCAGTACTTC. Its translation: CASSQDTPTSQGYEQYF.

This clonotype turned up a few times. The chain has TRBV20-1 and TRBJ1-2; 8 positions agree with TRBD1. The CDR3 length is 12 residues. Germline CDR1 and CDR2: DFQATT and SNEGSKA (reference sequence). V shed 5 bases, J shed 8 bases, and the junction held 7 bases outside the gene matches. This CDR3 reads CSAPGQGWGYTF. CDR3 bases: TGCAGTGCTCCAGGACAGGGTTGGGGCTACACCTTC.

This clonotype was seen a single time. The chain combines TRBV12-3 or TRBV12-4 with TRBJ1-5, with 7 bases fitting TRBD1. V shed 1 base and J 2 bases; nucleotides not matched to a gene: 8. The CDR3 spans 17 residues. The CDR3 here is CASSLVMNRGGNQPQHF. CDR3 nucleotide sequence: TGTGCCAGCAGTTTAGTCATGAACAGGGGCGGCAATCAGCCCCAGCATTTT.

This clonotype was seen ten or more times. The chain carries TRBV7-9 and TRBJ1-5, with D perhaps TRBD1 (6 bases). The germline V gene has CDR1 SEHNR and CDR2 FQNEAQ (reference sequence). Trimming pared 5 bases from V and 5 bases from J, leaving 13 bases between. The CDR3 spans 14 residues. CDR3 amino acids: CASSMDSGDQPQHF. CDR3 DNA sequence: TGTGCCAGCAGCATGGACAGTGGGGATCAGCCCCAGCATTTT.

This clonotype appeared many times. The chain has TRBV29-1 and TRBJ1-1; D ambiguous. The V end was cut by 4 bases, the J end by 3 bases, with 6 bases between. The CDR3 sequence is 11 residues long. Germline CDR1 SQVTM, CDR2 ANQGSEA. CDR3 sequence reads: CSVAGHTEAFF. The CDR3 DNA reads TGCAGCGTTGCCGGGCACACTGAAGCTTTCTTT.

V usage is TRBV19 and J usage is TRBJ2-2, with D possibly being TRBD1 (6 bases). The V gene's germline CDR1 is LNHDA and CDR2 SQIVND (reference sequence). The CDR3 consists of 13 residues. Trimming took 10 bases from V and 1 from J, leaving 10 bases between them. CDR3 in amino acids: CATGQLNTGELFF. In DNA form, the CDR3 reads TGTGCCACCGGACAGCTGAACACCGGGGAGCTGTTTTTT.

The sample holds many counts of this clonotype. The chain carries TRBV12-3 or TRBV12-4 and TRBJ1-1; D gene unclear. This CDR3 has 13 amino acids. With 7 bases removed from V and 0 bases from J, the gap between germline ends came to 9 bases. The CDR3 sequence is CASMGTMNTEAFF. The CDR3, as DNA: TGTGCCAGCATGGGAACGATGAACACTGAAGCTTTCTTT.

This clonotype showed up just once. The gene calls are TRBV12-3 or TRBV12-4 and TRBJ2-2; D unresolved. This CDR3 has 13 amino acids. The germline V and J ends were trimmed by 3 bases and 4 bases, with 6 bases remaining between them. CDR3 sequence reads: CASSFSSTGELFF. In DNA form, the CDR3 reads TGTGCCAGCAGTTTTAGTTCCACCGGGGAGCTGTTTTTT.

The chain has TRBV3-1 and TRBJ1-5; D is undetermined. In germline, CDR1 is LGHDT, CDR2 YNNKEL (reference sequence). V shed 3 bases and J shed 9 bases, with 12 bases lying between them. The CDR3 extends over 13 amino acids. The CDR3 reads CASSQAEGSPQHF. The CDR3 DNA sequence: TGTGCCAGCAGCCAGGCAGAGGGCTCGCCCCAGCATTTT.

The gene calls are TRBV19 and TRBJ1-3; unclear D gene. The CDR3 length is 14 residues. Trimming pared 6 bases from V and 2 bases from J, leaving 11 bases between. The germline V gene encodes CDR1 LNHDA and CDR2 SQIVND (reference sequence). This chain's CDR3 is CASSPRRAGNTIYF. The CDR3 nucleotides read TGTGCCAGTAGCCCGAGGAGGGCTGGAAACACCATATATTTT.

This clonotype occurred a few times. The CDR3 sequence is CASSQGPGSYGESNQPQHF. The CDR3 DNA reads as TGTGCCAGCAGCCAAGGGCCTGGATCATATGGGGAGAGCAATCAGCCCCAGCATTTT. J is TRBJ1-5 and V is TRBV4-2; D remains unclear. Trimming stripped 1 base from V and 1 base from J, with 20 bases between. The CDR3 runs to 19 residues. From germline, CDR1 is LGHNA and CDR2 YNFKEQ.

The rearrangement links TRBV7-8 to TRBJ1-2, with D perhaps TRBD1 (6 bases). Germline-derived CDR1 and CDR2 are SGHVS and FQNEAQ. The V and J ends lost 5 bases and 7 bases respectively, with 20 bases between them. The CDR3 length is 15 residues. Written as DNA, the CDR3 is TGTGCCAGCAGCCAAGAGGGGAGAGGGGGGTCTGGCTACACCTTC. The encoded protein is CASSQEGRGGSGYTF.

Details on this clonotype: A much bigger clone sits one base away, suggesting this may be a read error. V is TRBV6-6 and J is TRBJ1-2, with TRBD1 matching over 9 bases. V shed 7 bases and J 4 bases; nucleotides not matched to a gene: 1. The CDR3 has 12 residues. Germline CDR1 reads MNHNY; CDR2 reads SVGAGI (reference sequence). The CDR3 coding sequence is TGTGCCAGCATGACAGGGGGCTATGGCTACACCTTC. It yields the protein CASMTGGYGYTF.

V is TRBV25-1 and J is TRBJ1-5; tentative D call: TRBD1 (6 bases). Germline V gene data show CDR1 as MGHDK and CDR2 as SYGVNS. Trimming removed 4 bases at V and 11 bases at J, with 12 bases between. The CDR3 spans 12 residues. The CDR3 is CASSGQQGSQHF. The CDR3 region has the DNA TGTGCCAGCAGTGGACAACAGGGTTCCCAGCATTTT.

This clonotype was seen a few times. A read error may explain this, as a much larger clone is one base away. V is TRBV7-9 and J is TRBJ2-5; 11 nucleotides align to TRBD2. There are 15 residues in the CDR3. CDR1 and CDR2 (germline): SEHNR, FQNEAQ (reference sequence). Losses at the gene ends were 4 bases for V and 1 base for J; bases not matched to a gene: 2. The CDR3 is CASSWGLAAQETQYF. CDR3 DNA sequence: TGTGCCAGCAGCTGGGGACTAGCGGCCCAAGAGACCCAGTACTTC.

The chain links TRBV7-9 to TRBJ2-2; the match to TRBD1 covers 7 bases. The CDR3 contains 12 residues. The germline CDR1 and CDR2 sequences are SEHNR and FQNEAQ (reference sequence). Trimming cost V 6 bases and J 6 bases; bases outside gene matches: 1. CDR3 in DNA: TGTGCCAGCAGGACAGGGTCCGGGGAGCTGTTTTTT. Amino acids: CASRTGSGELFF.

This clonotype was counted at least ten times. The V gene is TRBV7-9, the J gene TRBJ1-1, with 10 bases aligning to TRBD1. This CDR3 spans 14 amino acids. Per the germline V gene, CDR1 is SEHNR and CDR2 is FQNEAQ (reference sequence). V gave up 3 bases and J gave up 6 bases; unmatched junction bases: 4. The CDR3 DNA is TGTGCCAGCAGCTTGACAGGGGGCAAGGCTGAAGCTTTCTTT. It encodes CASSLTGGKAEAFF.